The T cell receptor beta chain under discussion was sequenced for a study of cytomegalovirus exposure and HLA in healthy donors. Study conclusions and caveats: The study designated over 150 TCR beta chains cytomegalovirus-associated.

Likely unrecorded immune exposures existed in these nominally healthy donors. With regard to this clone: Its antigen is not identified.

From germline, CDR1 is SGHNT and CDR2 YYREEE (reference sequence). V dropped 4 bases and J dropped 6 bases, with 15 bases sitting between them. CDR3 length: 14 residues. The PCR contained 60 Vbeta and 13 Jbeta primers. Produced via immunoSEQ multiplex PCR; TCRdb's table is partial and in-frame only. Seen here are approximately 170,000 clones, around four fifths observed once, and the top ten hold roughly 7%. The rearrangement links TRBV5-4 to TRBJ2-3; D may be TRBD2 (7 bases). The clonotype originates from a male donor in good health and CMV-seropositive. Sequenced: PBMCs. The CDR3 loop reads CASSLGGGPDTQYF. The CDR3 region has the DNA TGTGCCAGCAGCCTTGGGGGGGGGCCGGATACGCAGTATTTT.